This record looks at one TCR beta chain sequence and its context. This sample was included in a study of blood T cell repertoires in COVID-19. For the study at large: COVID-19 samples, acute and convalescent, were from the United States, Italy and Spain. From T cells, B-cell-depleted T cells, or PBMCs came the material, which was cDNA or gDNA.

Authors' processing steps: Reference gene primer amplification gave nucleated cell count estimates. Profiling relied on immunoSEQ multiplex PCR, and the TCRdb table lists in-frame clones only, not all of them. The DNA was the basis for D and trimming; V, J and clone size are from that table. The data show 250,000 to 350,000 clones, with roughly 86% seen just once and approximately 7.8% held by the top ten. Trimming shortened V by 2 bases and J by 6 bases, and 10 bases separated the two germline ends. This CDR3 is built from 13 residues. From germline, CDR1 is PRHDT and CDR2 FYEKMQ (reference sequence).

This TCR derives from a woman between 50 and 59 years old who had recovered from COVID-19. The gene calls are TRBV13 and TRBJ1-1; D not certain. The material sequenced was peripheral blood. CDR3 in amino acids: CASSLPLGAEAFF. CDR3 nucleotide sequence: TGTGCCAGCAGCTTACCTCTCGGGGCTGAAGCTTTCTTT.